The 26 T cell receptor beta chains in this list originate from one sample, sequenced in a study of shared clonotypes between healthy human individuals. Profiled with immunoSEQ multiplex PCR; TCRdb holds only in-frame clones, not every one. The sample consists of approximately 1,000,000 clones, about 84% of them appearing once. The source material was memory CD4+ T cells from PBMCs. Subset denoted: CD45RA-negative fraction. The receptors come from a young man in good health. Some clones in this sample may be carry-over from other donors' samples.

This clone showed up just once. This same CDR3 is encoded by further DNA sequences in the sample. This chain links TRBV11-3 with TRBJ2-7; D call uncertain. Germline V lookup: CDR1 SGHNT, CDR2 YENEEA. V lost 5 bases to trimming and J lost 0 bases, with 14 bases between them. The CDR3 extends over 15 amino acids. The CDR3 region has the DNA TGTGCCAGCAGCCCGGGTTCTGGGGACTCCTACGAGCAGTACTTC. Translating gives CASSPGSGDSYEQYF.

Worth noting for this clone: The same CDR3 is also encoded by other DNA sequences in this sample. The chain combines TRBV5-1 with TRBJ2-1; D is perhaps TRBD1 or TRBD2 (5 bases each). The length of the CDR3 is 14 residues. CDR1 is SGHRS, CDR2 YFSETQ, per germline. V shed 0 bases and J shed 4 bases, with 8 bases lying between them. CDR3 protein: CASSLGDGYNEQFF. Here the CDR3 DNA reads TGCGCCAGCAGCTTGGGGGACGGATACAATGAGCAGTTCTTC.

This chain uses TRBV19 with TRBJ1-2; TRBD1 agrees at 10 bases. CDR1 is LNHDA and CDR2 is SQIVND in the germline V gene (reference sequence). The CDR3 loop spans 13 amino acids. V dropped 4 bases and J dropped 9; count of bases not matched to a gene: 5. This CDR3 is CASSTRQGASYTF. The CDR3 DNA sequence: TGTGCCAGTAGTACCAGACAGGGGGCGAGCTACACCTTC.

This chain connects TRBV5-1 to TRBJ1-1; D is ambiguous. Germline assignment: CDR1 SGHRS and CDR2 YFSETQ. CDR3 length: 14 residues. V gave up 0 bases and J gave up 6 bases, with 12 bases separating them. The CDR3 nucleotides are TGCGCCAGCAGCTTGGCCAGATATGGCGCTGAAGCTTTCTTT. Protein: CASSLARYGAEAFF.

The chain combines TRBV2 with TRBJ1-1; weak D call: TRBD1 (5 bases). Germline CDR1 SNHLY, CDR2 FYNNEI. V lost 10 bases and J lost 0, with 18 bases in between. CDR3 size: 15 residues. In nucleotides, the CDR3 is TGTGCCACCAGGGTGACCTACTTAATGAACACTGAAGCTTTCTTT. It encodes CATRVTYLMNTEAFF.

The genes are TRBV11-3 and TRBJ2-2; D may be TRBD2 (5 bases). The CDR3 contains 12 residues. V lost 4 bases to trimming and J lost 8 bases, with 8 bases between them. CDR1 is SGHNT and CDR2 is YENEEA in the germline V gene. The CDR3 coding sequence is TGTGCCAGCAGCTCACTAGGTGGGGAGCTGTTTTTT. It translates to CASSSLGGELFF.

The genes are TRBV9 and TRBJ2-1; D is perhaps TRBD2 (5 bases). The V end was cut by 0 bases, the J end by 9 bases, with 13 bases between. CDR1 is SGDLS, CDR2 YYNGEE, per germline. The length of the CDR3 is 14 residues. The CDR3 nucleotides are TGTGCCAGCAGCGTAGTAGCGAGTAAAGGTGAGCAGTTCTTC. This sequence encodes CASSVVASKGEQFF.

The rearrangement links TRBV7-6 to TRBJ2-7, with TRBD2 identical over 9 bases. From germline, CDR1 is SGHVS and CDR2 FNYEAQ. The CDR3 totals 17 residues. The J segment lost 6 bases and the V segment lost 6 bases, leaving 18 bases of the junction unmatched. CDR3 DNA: TGTGCCAGCAGACGAATCCGCGCAAGATTAGCGGGAGTCGAGCAGTACTTC. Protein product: CASRRIRARLAGVEQYF.

CDR3 nucleotides: TGTGCCACCAGCAGCTTGGGGGGTGGGGGCTCTGGGGCCAACGTCCTGACTTTC. It codes for CATSSLGGGGSGANVLTF. The rearrangement uses TRBV15 and TRBJ2-6; a weak D match, TRBD2 (6 bases). The CDR3 is made up of 18 amino acids. Trimming pared 3 bases from V and 0 bases from J, leaving 15 bases between. From germline, CDR1 is LNHNV and CDR2 YYDKDF (reference sequence).

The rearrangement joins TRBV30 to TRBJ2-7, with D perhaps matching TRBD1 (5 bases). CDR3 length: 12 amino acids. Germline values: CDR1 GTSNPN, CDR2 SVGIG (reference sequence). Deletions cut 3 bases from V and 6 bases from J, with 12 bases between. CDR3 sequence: CAWSRQLAEQYF. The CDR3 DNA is TGTGCCTGGAGCCGACAGTTGGCCGAGCAGTACTTC.

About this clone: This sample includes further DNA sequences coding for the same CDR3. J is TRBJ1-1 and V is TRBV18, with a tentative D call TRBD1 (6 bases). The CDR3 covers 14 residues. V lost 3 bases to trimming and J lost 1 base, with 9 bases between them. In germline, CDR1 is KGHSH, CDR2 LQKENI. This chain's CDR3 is CASSPGQRNTEAFF. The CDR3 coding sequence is TGTGCCAGCTCACCGGGACAACGGAACACTGAAGCTTTCTTT.

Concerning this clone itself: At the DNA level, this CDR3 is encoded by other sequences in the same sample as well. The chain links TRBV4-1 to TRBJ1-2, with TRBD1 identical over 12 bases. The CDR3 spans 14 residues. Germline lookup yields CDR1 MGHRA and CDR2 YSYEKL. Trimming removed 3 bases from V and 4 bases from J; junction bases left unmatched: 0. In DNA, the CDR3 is TGCGCCAGCAGCCAGGGACAGGGGGCCTATGGCTACACCTTC. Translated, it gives CASSQGQGAYGYTF.

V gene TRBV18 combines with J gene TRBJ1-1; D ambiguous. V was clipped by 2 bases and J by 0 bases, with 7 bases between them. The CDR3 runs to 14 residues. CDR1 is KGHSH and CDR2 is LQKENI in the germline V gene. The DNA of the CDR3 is TGTGCCAGCTCACCAGTGCACATGAACACTGAAGCTTTCTTT. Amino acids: CASSPVHMNTEAFF.

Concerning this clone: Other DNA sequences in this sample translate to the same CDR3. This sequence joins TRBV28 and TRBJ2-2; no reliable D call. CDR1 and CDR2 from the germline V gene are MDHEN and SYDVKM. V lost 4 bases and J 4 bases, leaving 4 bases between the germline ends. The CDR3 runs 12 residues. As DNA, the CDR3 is TGTGCCAGCAGTTCATCCACCGGGGAGCTGTTTTTT. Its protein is CASSSSTGELFF. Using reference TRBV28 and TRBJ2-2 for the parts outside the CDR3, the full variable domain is DVKVTQSSRYLVKRTGEKVFLECVQDMDHENMFWYRQDPGLGLRLIYFSYDVKMKEKGDIPEGYSVSREKKERFSLILESASTNQTSMYLCASSSSTGELFFGEGSRLTVL.

The CDR3 DNA sequence: TGTGCCAGCAGTTTACAGTGGGGTAGCAATCAGCCCCAGCATTTT. Its protein product is CASSLQWGSNQPQHF. This chain connects TRBV28 to TRBJ1-5, with no clear D. The CDR3 runs 15 residues. Germline V gives CDR1 MDHEN, CDR2 SYDVKM. V shed 2 bases and J shed 0 bases, with 8 bases lying between them.

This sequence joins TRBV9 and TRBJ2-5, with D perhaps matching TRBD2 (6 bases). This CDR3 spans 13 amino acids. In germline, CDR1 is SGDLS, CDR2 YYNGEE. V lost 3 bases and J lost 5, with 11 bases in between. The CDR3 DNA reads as TGTGCCAGCAGCGCCAGTGGGGGGGAGACCCAGTACTTC. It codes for CASSASGGETQYF. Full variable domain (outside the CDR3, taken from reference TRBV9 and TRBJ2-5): DSGVTQTPKHLITATGQRVTLRCSPRSGDLSVYWYQQSLDQGLQFLIQYYNGEERAKGNILERFSAQQFPDLHSELNLSSLELGDSALYFCASSASGGETQYFGPGTRLLVL.

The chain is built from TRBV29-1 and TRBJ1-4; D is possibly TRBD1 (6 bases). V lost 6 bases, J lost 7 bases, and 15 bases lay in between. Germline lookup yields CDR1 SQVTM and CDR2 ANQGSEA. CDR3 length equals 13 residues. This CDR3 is CSVHPGEGEKLFF. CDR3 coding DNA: TGCAGCGTGCATCCAGGGGAGGGTGAAAAACTGTTTTTT.

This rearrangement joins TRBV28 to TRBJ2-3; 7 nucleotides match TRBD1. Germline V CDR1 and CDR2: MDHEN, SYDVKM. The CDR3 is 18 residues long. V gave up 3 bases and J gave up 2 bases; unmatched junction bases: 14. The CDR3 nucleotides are TGTGCCAGCAGTTTGTGGGTTTTATTGGGACAGAACACAGATACGCAGTATTTT. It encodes CASSLWVLLGQNTDTQYF. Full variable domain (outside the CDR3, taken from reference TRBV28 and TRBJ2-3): DVKVTQSSRYLVKRTGEKVFLECVQDMDHENMFWYRQDPGLGLRLIYFSYDVKMKEKGDIPEGYSVSREKKERFSLILESASTNQTSMYLCASSLWVLLGQNTDTQYFGPGTRLTVL.

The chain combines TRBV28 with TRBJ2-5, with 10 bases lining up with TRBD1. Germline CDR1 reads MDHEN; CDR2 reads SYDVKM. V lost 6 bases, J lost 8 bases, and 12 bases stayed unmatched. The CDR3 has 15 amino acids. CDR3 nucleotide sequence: TGTGCCAGCAGCCCCCGTGGACAGGGGGATTTAACCCAGTACTTC. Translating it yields CASSPRGQGDLTQYF.

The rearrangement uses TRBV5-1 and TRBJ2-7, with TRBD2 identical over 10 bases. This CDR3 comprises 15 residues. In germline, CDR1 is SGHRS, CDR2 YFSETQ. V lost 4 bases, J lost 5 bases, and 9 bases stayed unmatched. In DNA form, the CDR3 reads TGCGCCAGCAGCCAACTGATAGCGGGAGGCGACGAGCAGTACTTC. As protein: CASSQLIAGGDEQYF.

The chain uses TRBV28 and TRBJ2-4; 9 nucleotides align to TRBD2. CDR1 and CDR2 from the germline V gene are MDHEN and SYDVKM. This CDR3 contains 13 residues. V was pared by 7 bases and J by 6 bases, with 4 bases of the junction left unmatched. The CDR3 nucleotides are TGTGCCAGCACTCGCGGGGGGGTAAACATTCAGTACTTC. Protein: CASTRGGVNIQYF.

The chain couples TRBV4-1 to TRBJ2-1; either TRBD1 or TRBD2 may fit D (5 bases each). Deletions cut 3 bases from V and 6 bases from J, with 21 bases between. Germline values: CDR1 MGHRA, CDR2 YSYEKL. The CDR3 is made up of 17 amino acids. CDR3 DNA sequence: TGCGCCAGCAGCCAGGGTGGAGTTTATCGGGACCTCAATGAGCAGTTCTTC. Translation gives CASSQGGVYRDLNEQFF.

CDR3 in amino acids: CATWEGGTGRQPQHF. CDR3 coding DNA: TGTGCCACCTGGGAGGGGGGGACAGGGCGTCAGCCCCAGCATTTT. The chain joins TRBV15 to TRBJ1-5; 9 bases align to TRBD1. The CDR3 has 15 amino acids. Trimming cost V 8 bases and J 6 bases; bases outside gene matches: 11. The germline V gene has CDR1 LNHNV and CDR2 YYDKDF (reference sequence).

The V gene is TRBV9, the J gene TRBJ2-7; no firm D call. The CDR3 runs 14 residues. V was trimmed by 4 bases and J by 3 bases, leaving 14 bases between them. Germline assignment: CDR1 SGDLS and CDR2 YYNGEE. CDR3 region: CASSTHPRNYEQYF. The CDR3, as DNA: TGTGCCAGCAGCACCCACCCCCGAAACTACGAGCAGTACTTC.

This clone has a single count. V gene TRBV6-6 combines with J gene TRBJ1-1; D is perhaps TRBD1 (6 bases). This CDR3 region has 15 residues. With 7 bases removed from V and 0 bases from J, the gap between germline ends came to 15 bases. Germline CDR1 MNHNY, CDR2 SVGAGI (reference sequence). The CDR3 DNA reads TGTGCCAGCATCCGGACAGAAATCATGAACACTGAAGCTTTCTTT. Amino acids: CASIRTEIMNTEAFF.

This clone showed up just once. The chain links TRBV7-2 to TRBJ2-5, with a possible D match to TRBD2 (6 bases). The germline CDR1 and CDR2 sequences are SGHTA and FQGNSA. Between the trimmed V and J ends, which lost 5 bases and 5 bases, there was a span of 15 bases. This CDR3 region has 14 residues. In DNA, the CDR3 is TGTGCCAGCAGCCCCATCTTAGCGGATGAGACCCAGTACTTC. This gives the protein CASSPILADETQYF.